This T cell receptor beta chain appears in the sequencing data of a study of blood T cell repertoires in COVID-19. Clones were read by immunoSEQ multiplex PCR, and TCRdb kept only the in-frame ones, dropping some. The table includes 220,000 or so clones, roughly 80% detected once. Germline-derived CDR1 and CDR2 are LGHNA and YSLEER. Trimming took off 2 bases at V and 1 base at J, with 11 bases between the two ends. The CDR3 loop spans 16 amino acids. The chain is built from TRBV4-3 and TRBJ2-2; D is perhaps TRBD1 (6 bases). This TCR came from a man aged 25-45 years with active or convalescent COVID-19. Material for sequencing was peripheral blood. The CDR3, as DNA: TGCGCCAGCAGCCAACCGGGACATTTGAACACCGGGGAGCTGTTTTTT. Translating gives CASSQPGHLNTGELFF.